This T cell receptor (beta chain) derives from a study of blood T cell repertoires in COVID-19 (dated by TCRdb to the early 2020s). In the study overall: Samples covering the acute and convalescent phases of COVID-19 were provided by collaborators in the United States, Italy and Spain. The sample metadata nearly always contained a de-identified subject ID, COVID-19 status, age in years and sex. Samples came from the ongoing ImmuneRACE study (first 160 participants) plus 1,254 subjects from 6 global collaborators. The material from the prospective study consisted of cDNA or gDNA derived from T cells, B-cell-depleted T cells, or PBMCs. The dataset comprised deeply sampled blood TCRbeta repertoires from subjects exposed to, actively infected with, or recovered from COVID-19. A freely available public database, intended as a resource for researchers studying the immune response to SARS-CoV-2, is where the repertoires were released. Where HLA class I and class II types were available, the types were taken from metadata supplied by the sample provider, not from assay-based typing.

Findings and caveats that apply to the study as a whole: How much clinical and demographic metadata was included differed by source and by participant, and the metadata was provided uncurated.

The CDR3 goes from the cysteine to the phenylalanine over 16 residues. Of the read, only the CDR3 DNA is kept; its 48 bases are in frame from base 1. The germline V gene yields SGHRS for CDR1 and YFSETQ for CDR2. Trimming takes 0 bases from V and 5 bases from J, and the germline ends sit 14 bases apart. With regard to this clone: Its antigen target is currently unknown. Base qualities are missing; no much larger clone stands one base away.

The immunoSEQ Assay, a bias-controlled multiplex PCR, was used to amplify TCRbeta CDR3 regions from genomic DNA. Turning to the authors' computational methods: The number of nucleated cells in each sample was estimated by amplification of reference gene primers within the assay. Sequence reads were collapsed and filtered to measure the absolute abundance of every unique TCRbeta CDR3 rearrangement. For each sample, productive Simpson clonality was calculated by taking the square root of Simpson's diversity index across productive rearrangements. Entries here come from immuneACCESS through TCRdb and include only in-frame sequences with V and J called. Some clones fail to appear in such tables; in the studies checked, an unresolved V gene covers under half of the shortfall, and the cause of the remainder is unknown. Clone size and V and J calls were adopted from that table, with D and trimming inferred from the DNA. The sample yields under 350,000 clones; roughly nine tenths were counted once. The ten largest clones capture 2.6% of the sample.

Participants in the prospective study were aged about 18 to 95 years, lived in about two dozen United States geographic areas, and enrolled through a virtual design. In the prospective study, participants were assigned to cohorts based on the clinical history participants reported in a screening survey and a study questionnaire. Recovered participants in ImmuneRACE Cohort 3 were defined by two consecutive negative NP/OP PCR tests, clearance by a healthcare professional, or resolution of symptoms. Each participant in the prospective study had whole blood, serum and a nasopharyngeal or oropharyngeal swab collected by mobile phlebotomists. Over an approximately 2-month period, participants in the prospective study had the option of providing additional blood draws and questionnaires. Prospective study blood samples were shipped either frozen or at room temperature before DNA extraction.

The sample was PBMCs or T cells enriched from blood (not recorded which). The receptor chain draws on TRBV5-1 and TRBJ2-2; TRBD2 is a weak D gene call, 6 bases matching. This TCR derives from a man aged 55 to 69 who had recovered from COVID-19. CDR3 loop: CASSLAYGGVTGELFF. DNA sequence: TGCGCCAGCAGCTTGGCCTACGGAGGGGTAACCGGGGAGCTGTTTTTT. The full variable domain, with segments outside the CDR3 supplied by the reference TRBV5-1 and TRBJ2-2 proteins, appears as KAGVTQTPRYLIKTRGQQVTLSCSPISGHRSVSWYQQTPGQGLQFLFEYFSETQRNKGNFPGRFSGRQFSNSRSEMNVSTLELGDSALYLCASSLAYGGVTGELFFGEGSRLTVL.